Listed below are T cell receptor beta chains from one sample, sequenced in a study of PD-L1 blockade in urothelial cancer. Using immunoSEQ multiplex PCR, the repertoire was profiled, and TCRdb retains in-frame clones only, with some absent. The sample yields tens of thousands of clones, around 76% seen once. The sample consisted of PBMCs, taken around atezolizumab (anti-PD-L1) treatment. The receptors derive from a man in his 70s with urothelial cancer. Each CDR3 is given with its conserved first and last residue. The D gene is left open where the match is weak. The listing skips clone size in some rows; elsewhere it reads once, few, many or a size class.

V	J	D	size	CDR3	DNA
TRBV7-2	TRBJ1-2	NA	NA	CASSLESQNYGYTF	TGTGCCAGCAGCTTAGAATCACAAAACTATGGCTACACCTTC
TRBV11-3	TRBJ2-7	TRBD2	NA	CASSQSGSAYEQYF	TGTGCCAGCAGCCAGAGCGGGAGCGCCTACGAGCAGTACTTC
TRBV29-1	TRBJ2-3	TRBD2	NA	CSVEGSLAGVIDTQYF	TGCAGCGTTGAAGGTTCTCTAGCGGGAGTGATAGATACGCAGTATTTT
TRBV6-1	TRBJ1-6	TRBD1	NA	CASTRDRVAPLHF	TGTGCCAGCACTAGGGACAGGGTGGCGCCCCTCCACTTT
TRBV10-3	TRBJ2-1	TRBD1	NA	CAIRTGEKGNEQFF	TGTGCCATCAGGACAGGGGAGAAAGGGAATGAGCAGTTCTTC
TRBV7-6	TRBJ2-7	TRBD1	NA	CASSPPGQREQYF	TGTGCCAGCAGCCCCCCGGGACAGCGGGAGCAGTACTTC
TRBV11-3	TRBJ2-3	NA	few	CASSPDIPDTQYF	TGTGCCAGCAGCCCAGACATCCCAGATACGCAGTATTTT
TRBV7-2	TRBJ2-5	NA	NA	CASSRGGALQETQYF	TGTGCCAGCAGCCGAGGCGGCGCCCTCCAAGAGACCCAGTACTTC
TRBV2	TRBJ1-6	NA	NA	CASSEDRDSPLHF	TGTGCCAGCAGTGAAGACAGGGATTCACCCCTCCACTTT
TRBV27	TRBJ2-1	TRBD2	NA	CASSLIGAGVRDEQFF	TGTGCCAGCAGTTTAATCGGAGCGGGAGTGAGGGATGAGCAGTTCTTC